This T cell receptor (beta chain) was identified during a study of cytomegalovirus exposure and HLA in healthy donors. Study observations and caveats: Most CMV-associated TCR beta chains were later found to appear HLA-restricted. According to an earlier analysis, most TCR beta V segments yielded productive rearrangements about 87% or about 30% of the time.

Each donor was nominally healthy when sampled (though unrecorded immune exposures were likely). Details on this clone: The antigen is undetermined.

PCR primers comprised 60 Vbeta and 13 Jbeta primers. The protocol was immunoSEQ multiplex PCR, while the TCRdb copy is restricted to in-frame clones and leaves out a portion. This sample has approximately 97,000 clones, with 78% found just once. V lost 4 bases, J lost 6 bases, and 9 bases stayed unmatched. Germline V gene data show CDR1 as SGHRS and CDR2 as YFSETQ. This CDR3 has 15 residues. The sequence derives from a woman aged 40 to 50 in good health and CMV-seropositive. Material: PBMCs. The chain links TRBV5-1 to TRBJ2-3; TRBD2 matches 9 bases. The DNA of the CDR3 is TGCGCCAGCAGCCCCGGGACTAGCTTAGGGGATACGCAGTATTTT. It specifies CASSPGTSLGDTQYF.